The 29 T cell receptor beta chains in this list originate from one sample, sequenced in a study of T cells expressing NK-cell markers (dated by TCRdb to 2020 to 2021). Receptors were amplified or captured by 5' RACE. The listed sequencing device is Illumina HiSeq 2000. TCRdb reprocessed the sequencing reads and holds a single record per CDR3 protein sequence, with no DNA. The data table for this sample lists 440,000 or so distinct CDR3 sequences. Approximately 6.8% of the sample is held by the ten biggest clonotypes. Material for sequencing was blood T cells: a sorted CD56 or NKG2C T cell subset, CD4+ or CD8+ T cells, or bulk PBMC T cells (not recorded which). These receptors were collected from a woman aged 18 to 75 in good health.

The CDR3 reads CASSDPSTGMGTDTQYF. The chain couples TRBV6-1 to TRBJ2-3; absent DNA, TCRdb's TRBD1 call cannot be checked. Germline CDR1 reads MNHNS; CDR2 reads SASEGT. The CDR3 loop spans 17 amino acids.

The chain carries TRBV4-3 and TRBJ2-2. This CDR3 has 16 residues. The germline CDR1 and CDR2 sequences are LGHNA and YSLEER. The CDR3: CASSQDRHSNTGELFF.

This rearrangement joins TRBV3-1 to TRBJ2-5; TCRdb's D gene call, TRBD2, goes unchecked for lack of DNA. This CDR3 region has 14 residues. Germline values: CDR1 LGHDT, CDR2 YNNKEL (reference sequence). CDR3 protein: CASSLPGLAATQYF.

The chain has TRBV20-1 and TRBJ2-1; TCRdb proposes TRBD2, but this gene call is untestable without DNA. The CDR3 is 15 residues long. Germline CDR1 reads DFQATT; CDR2 reads SNEGSKA (reference sequence). This CDR3 is CSARRLAGAGNEQFF.

The chain couples TRBV7-9 to TRBJ2-7. The CDR3 consists of 16 residues. Per germline, CDR1 SEHNR and CDR2 FQNEAQ (reference sequence). CDR3: CASSFGWNIDFYEQYF.

This chain joins TRBV25-1 and TRBJ1-1. Germline V gene lookup returns CDR1 MGHDK and CDR2 SYGVNS. The length of the CDR3 is 15 residues. CDR3 loop: CASSEPTMMNTEAFF. The whole variable domain, filled in from reference TRBV25-1 and TRBJ1-1, reads EADIYQTPRYLVIGTGKKITLECSQTMGHDKMYWYQQDPGMELHLIHYSYGVNSTEKGDLSSESTVSRIRTEHFPLTLESARPSHTSQYLCASSEPTMMNTEAFFGQGTRLTVV.

The chain uses TRBV5-1 and TRBJ2-1; the D call from TCRdb, TRBD1, cannot be confirmed without DNA. The CDR3 is 16 residues long. Germline V CDR1 and CDR2: SGHRS, YFSETQ. CDR3 amino acids: CASSPQGGHSYNEQFF.

The chain uses TRBV14 and TRBJ2-3; TCRdb's D call of TRBD1 is untestable without DNA. The CDR3 is 13 amino acids. Germline CDR1 and CDR2: SGHDN and FVKESK. The CDR3 spells CASSLRAADTQYF.

The CDR3 sequence is CASSLLGLVADTQYF. V usage is TRBV7-2 and J usage is TRBJ2-3; TCRdb proposes TRBD2, but this gene call is untestable without DNA. Per germline, CDR1 SGHTA and CDR2 FQGNSA. The CDR3 is 15 amino acids.

The rearrangement uses TRBV20-1 and TRBJ2-5; the TRBD1 assignment by TCRdb is unverifiable without DNA. In germline, CDR1 is DFQATT, CDR2 SNEGSKA (reference sequence). The CDR3 is 12 residues long. The CDR3 region is CSARTAPETQYF.

V usage is TRBV27 and J usage is TRBJ1-1; TCRdb gives TRBD1 as the D gene, but with no DNA this cannot be confirmed. This CDR3 has 15 residues. CDR1 MNHEY and CDR2 SMNVEV come from the germline V gene (reference sequence). Here the CDR3 reads CASRPLTGMNTEAFF.

V usage is TRBV7-8 and J usage is TRBJ2-3. The CDR3 spans 14 residues. CDR1 SGHVS and CDR2 FQNEAQ come from the germline V gene. The chain's CDR3 is CASGLDGSTDTQYF.

This chain connects TRBV6-2 or TRBV6-3 to TRBJ1-2; lacking DNA, the TRBD1 call made by TCRdb goes unchecked. This CDR3 region has 13 residues. The germline gives CDR1 MNHEY, CDR2 SVGEGT. CDR3: CASRPTGPYGYTF.

V gene TRBV29-1 combines with J gene TRBJ2-1; TCRdb reports TRBD2, a call that lacks DNA to check it against. Germline CDR1 reads SQVTM; CDR2 reads ANQGSEA. The CDR3 totals 16 residues. The CDR3 is CSVERQGPAGAGEQFF.

V and J are TRBV20-1 and TRBJ1-1; TCRdb's assignment of TRBD1 cannot be checked, as there is no DNA. Germline CDR1 reads DFQATT; CDR2 reads SNEGSKA (reference sequence). The CDR3 has 14 amino acids. The CDR3: CSARPRAWNTEAFF.

The V gene is TRBV15, the J gene TRBJ1-6; the D call from TCRdb, TRBD1, cannot be confirmed without DNA. CDR1 is LNHNV and CDR2 is YYDKDF in the germline V gene (reference sequence). CDR3 size: 16 residues. The CDR3 reads CATSRGTGSYNSPLHF.

The chain joins TRBV4-3 to TRBJ2-7; no DNA is available, so the TRBD2 call from TCRdb remains unchecked. Germline V gene sequence: CDR1 LGHNA, CDR2 YSLEER. This CDR3 region has 15 residues. The CDR3 sequence is CASSQASGSRYEQYF.

J is TRBJ1-1 and V is TRBV18; TCRdb's assignment of TRBD1 cannot be checked, as there is no DNA. There are 16 residues in the CDR3. Germline CDR1 is KGHSH and CDR2 is LQKENI. CDR3 protein: CASSPSIFGRGTEAFF.

The rearrangement uses TRBV5-1 and TRBJ2-7; the TRBD1 assignment by TCRdb is unverifiable without DNA. The V gene's germline CDR1 is SGHRS and CDR2 YFSETQ. The CDR3 has 15 residues. CDR3 sequence reads: CASSPTAGGAYEQYF.

The rearrangement uses TRBV20-1 and TRBJ2-1; the D gene TCRdb calls, TRBD2, cannot be checked with no DNA. This CDR3 is built from 16 residues. CDR1 and CDR2 (germline): DFQATT, SNEGSKA (reference sequence). This CDR3 reads CSARAGLASLINEQFF.

The chain uses TRBV20-1 and TRBJ2-5; TCRdb's assignment of TRBD1 cannot be checked, as there is no DNA. Germline values: CDR1 DFQATT, CDR2 SNEGSKA (reference sequence). The CDR3 spans 15 residues. The CDR3 loop reads CSAPALRGRGETQYF.

This chain connects TRBV20-1 to TRBJ1-3. This CDR3 region has 13 residues. Germline CDR1 and CDR2: DFQATT and SNEGSKA (reference sequence). CDR3 in amino acids: CSARTNSGNTIYF.

The rearrangement joins TRBV12-3 or TRBV12-4 to TRBJ2-7; no DNA is available, so the TRBD1 call from TCRdb remains unchecked. The CDR3 consists of 16 residues. Here the CDR3 reads CASSPNRGELSYEQYF.

The rearrangement uses TRBV7-9 and TRBJ1-1; the TCRdb D gene call, TRBD1, has no DNA to confirm it. Germline CDR1 and CDR2: SEHNR and FQNEAQ (reference sequence). CDR3 length: 15 residues. The CDR3 spells CASSPQPGLNTEAFF.

The CDR3 loop reads CASSARSQETQYF. The chain carries TRBV5-4 and TRBJ2-5; the D call of TRBD2 rests on TCRdb alone, since no DNA is present to check it. The CDR3 is made up of 13 amino acids. Looked up from germline, CDR1 is SGHNT and CDR2 is YYREEE (reference sequence).

The chain recombines TRBV3-1 with TRBJ1-4; TCRdb calls TRBD1, which cannot be checked without DNA. The germline V gene encodes CDR1 LGHDT and CDR2 YNNKEL (reference sequence). The CDR3 contains 16 residues. CDR3 amino acids: CASSPGTVATNEKLFF.

This sequence joins TRBV3-1 and TRBJ1-2. Per the germline V gene, CDR1 is LGHDT and CDR2 is YNNKEL (reference sequence). The CDR3 runs to 14 residues. The CDR3 is CASSQAAGNYGYTF. Full variable domain (outside the CDR3, taken from reference TRBV3-1 and TRBJ1-2): DTAVSQTPKYLVTQMGNDKSIKCEQNLGHDTMYWYKQDSKKFLKIMFSYNNKELIINETVPNRFSPKSPDKAHLNLHINSLELGDSAVYFCASSQAAGNYGYTFGSGTRLTVV.

J is TRBJ2-7 and V is TRBV20-1; the D gene TCRdb calls, TRBD2, cannot be checked with no DNA. Germline V lookup: CDR1 DFQATT, CDR2 SNEGSKA (reference sequence). The CDR3 runs 13 residues. The chain's CDR3 is CSASQRGAYEQYF.

The chain joins TRBV6-5 to TRBJ1-4. Germline lookup yields CDR1 MNHEY and CDR2 SVGAGI. This CDR3 contains 14 residues. The CDR3 sequence: CASSSRQVNEKLFF.